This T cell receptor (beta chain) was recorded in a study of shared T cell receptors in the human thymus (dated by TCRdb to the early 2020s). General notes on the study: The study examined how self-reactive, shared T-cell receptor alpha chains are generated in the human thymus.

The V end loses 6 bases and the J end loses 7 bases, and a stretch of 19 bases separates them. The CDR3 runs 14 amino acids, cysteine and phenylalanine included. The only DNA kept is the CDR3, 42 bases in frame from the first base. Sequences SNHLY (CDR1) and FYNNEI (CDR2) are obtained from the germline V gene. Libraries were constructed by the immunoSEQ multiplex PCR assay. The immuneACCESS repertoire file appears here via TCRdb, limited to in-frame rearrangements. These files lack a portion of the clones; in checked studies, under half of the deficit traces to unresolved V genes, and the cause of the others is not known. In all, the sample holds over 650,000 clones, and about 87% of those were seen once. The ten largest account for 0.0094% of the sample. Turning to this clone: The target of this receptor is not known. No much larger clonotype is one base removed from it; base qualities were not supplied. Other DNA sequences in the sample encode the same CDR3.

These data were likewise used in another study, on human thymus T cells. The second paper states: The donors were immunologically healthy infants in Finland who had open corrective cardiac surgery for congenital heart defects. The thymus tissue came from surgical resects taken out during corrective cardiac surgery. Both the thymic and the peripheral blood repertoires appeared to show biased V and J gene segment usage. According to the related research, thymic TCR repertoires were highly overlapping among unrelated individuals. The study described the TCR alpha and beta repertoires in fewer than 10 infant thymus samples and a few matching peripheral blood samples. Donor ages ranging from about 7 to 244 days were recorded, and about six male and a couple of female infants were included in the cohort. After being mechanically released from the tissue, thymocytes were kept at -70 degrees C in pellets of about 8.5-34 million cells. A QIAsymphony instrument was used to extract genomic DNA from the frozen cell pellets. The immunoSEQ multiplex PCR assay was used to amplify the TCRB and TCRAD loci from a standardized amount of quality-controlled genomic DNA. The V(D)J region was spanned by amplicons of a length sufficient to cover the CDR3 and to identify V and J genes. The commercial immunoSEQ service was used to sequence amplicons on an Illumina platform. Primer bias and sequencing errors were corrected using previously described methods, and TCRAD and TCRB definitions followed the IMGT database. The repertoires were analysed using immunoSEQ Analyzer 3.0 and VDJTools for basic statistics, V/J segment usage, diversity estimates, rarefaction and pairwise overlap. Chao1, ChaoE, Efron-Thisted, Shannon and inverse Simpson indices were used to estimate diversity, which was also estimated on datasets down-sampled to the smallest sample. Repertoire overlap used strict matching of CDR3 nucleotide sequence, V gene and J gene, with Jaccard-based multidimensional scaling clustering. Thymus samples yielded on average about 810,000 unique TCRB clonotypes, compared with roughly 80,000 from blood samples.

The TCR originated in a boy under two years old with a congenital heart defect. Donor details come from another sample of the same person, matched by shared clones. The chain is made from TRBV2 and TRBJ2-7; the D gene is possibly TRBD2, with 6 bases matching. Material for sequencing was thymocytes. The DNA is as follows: TGTGCCAGCAGACGGACGCAGGACTACTATGAGCAGTACTTC. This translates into CASRRTQDYYEQYF.